These 14 T cell receptor beta chains were sequenced from one sample in a study of regulatory T cells in long-lasting Graves disease. The time point was: persistent/refractory GD, antithyroid drugs over 5 years with positive TRAb. PBMCs provided the RNA from which the TCR library was made. Library construction for TCR beta used iRepertoire HTBI primers and Arm-PCR of CDR3 regions. MiXCR was run by TCRdb on the multiplex PCR reads, yielding one entry per CDR3 protein. This table holds fewer than 400,000 distinct CDR3 sequences, 20% to 25% found once. The sequencing used peripheral blood mononuclear cells (PBMCs), collected when the disease was refractory, from a patient treated with antithyroid drugs. These receptors were obtained from a female donor with Graves disease.

This clonotype was recorded at least ten times. The chain has TRBV27 and TRBJ2-5, with 8 positions matching TRBD1. Losses at the gene ends were 6 bases for V and 3 bases for J; bases not matched to a gene: 6. The CDR3 is 14 residues long. Germline assignment: CDR1 MNHEY and CDR2 SMNVEV (reference sequence). The DNA of the CDR3 is TGTGCCAGCAGAAGGACAGGGTGGGAAGAGACCCAGTACTTC. It is translated as CASRRTGWEETQYF.

The rearrangement joins TRBV7-2 to TRBJ1-6; no clear D. Germline-derived CDR1 and CDR2 are SGHTA and FQGNSA. The CDR3 length is 14 residues. Trimming removed 5 bases at V and 5 bases at J, with 10 bases between. The CDR3 sequence is CASSAGNHNSPLHF. Here the CDR3 DNA reads TGTGCCAGCAGCGCGGGAAATCATAATTCACCCCTCCACTTT.

This clonotype was recorded many times. The rearrangement uses TRBV6-1 and TRBJ1-6, with 8 bases matching TRBD1. V gave up 4 bases and J gave up 7 bases; unmatched junction bases: 6. This CDR3 is built from 15 residues. Germline assignment: CDR1 MNHNS and CDR2 SASEGT. Here the CDR3 reads CASSGGTGRNSPLHF. In DNA, the CDR3 is TGTGCCAGCAGTGGCGGGACAGGCAGGAATTCACCCCTCCACTTT.

The J gene is TRBJ2-7, the V gene TRBV4-1; 10 positions agree with TRBD2. The germline CDR1 and CDR2 sequences are MGHRA and YSYEKL. The J segment lost 4 bases and the V segment lost 4 bases, leaving 7 bases of the junction unmatched. This CDR3 region has 15 residues. The CDR3 DNA reads TGCGCCAGCAGCCGAGCGGGAGGGCCTGGGTACGAGCAGTACTTC. It yields the protein CASSRAGGPGYEQYF.

The V call is TRBV29-1, the J call TRBJ1-1, with D uncertain. CDR3 size: 12 residues. V was trimmed by 6 bases and J by 2 bases, leaving 10 bases between them. Per the germline V gene, CDR1 is SQVTM and CDR2 is ANQGSEA. The CDR3 nucleotides read TGCAGCGTCTGCACAACCAACACTGAAGCTTTCTTT. It codes for CSVCTTNTEAFF.

This clonotype was counted ten times or more. The chain is built from TRBV7-9 and TRBJ2-7; D call uncertain. CDR1 and CDR2 from the germline V gene are SEHNR and FQNEAQ (reference sequence). Trimming cost V 3 bases and J 9 bases, with 12 bases left between them. This CDR3 has 12 residues. CDR3 sequence: CASSLGTVGQYF. CDR3 nucleotide sequence: TGTGCCAGCAGCTTGGGAACCGTGGGGCAGTACTTC.

This rearrangement joins TRBV28 to TRBJ2-1, with 16 positions matching TRBD2. CDR1 and CDR2 (germline): MDHEN, SYDVKM. The V and J ends lost 4 bases and 8 bases, in that order; junction bases with no gene match: 14. This CDR3 region has 19 residues. CDR3 bases: TGTGCCAGCAGTTCTCCGGGACTAGCGGGAGGGGTCCTTAGGGATGAGCAGTTCTTC. This translates into CASSSPGLAGGVLRDEQFF.

V gene TRBV20-1 combines with J gene TRBJ2-5; 10 bases map to TRBD2. Germline values: CDR1 DFQATT, CDR2 SNEGSKA (reference sequence). The length of the CDR3 is 15 residues. The J segment lost 0 bases and the V segment lost 0 bases, leaving 1 base of the junction unmatched. The CDR3 DNA follows: TGCAGTGCTAGAGAGGGGACTAGCGACCAAGAGACCCAGTACTTC. It encodes CSAREGTSDQETQYF.

V usage is TRBV7-9 and J usage is TRBJ2-1, with 11 positions matching TRBD2. Germline V gene data show CDR1 as SEHNR and CDR2 as FQNEAQ (reference sequence). The CDR3 contains 17 residues. The V segment lost 10 bases and the J segment 4 bases; nucleotides outside the gene matches: 15. In DNA, the CDR3 is TGTGCCATCCTAGCTCTAGCGGGAGGCGCAGCATACAATGAGCAGTTCTTC. It translates to CAILALAGGAAYNEQFF.

This clonotype was detected ten times or more. This sequence joins TRBV7-2 and TRBJ1-6; D is possibly TRBD1 (5 bases). V was clipped by 5 bases and J by 0 bases, with 11 bases between them. CDR1 SGHTA and CDR2 FQGNSA come from the germline V gene. The CDR3 is 16 residues long. The CDR3 DNA reads TGTGCCAGCAGCCACAGGCCAAGCTCCTATAATTCACCCCTCCACTTT. This sequence encodes CASSHRPSSYNSPLHF.

The chain links TRBV6-5 to TRBJ2-6, with unresolved D. V was trimmed by 2 bases and J by 0 bases, leaving 11 bases between them. CDR3 length equals 17 residues. Germline-derived CDR1 and CDR2 are MNHEY and SVGAGI. The CDR3 region has the DNA TGTGCCAGCAGTTACGTGGACGGTCCCTCTGGGGCCAACGTCCTGACTTTC. Translation: CASSYVDGPSGANVLTF.

This chain uses TRBV20-1 with TRBJ2-7, with 10 positions matching TRBD2. The V and J ends lost 1 base and 3 bases, in that order; junction bases with no gene match: 6. Germline V lookup: CDR1 DFQATT, CDR2 SNEGSKA (reference sequence). The CDR3 totals 15 residues. Written as DNA, the CDR3 is TGCAGTGCTAGAGTCCGACTAGCGGGTCACTACGAGCAGTACTTC. As protein: CSARVRLAGHYEQYF.

This clonotype was detected many times. The chain links TRBV28 to TRBJ2-7; 7 bases are shared with TRBD1. V was clipped by 6 bases and J by 5 bases; unmatched bases: 4. CDR1 and CDR2 (germline): MDHEN, SYDVKM. The CDR3 totals 12 residues. CDR3 coding DNA: TGTGCCAGCAGGCTCGGACAGGACGAGCAGTACTTC. As protein: CASRLGQDEQYF.

The chain employs TRBV6-5 and TRBJ2-7; D gene uncertain. The V and J ends lost 4 bases and 7 bases respectively, with 11 bases between them. CDR3 size: 12 residues. Germline CDR1 MNHEY, CDR2 SVGAGI. CDR3 bases: TGTGCCAGCAGTTCAGGCGAGAAGGAGCAGTACTTC. Its protein product is CASSSGEKEQYF.